The following is a T cell receptor beta chain sequence with its context. Its antigen is unknown. The length of the CDR3 is 13 residues. Germline-derived CDR1 and CDR2 are MNHEY and SVGAGI. V lost 2 bases to trimming and J lost 2 bases, with 6 bases between them. This sample was included in a study of graft-versus-host responses after intestinal transplantation. Overall study: Every recipient underwent anti-thymocyte globulin induction, then tacrolimus and steroids for approximately three years.

Notes on the study in general: Graft-donor T cell macrochimerism coincided with high graft-versus-host to host-versus-graft clonal ratios in allografts.

Method: immunoSEQ multiplex PCR; TCRdb's copy keeps in-frame clones and lacks some. The data hold some 120,000 clones, with more than 80% observed a single time. This TCR derives from a human donor who received an intestinal transplant. V and J are TRBV6-5 and TRBJ1-2, with D tentatively TRBD1 (6 bases). The input for sequencing was unstimulated CD4+ T cells sorted from spleen or lymph node cells, taken before intestinal transplant. The CDR3 here is CASSYDRNYGYTF. DNA for the CDR3: TGTGCCAGCAGTTACGACAGGAACTATGGCTACACCTTC.